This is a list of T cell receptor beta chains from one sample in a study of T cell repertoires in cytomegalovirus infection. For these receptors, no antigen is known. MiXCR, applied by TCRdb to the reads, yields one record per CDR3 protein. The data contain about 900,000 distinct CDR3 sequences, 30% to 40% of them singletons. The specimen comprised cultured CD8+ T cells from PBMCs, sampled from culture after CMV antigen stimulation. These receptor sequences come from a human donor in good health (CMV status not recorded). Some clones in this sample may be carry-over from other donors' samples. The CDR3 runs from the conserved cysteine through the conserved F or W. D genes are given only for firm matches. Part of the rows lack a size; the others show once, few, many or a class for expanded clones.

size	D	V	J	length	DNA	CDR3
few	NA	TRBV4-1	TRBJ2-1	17	TGCGCCAGCAGCCGCACCCCGGGAACCATCTCCTACAATGAGCAGTTCTTC	CASSRTPGTISYNEQFF
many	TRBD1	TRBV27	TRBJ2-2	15	TGTGCCAGCAGTTACAGGGGGCGAGGCACCGGGGAGCTGTTTTTT	CASSYRGRGTGELFF
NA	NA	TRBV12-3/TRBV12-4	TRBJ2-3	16	TGTGCCAGCAGTTCCTGGACCGGAGAGGGCACAGATACGCAGTATTTT	CASSSWTGEGTDTQYF
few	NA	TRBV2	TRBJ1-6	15	TGTGCCAGCAGCAAGGAGACAGAGAATAATTCACCCCTCCACTTT	CASSKETENNSPLHF
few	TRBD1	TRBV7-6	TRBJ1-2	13	TGTGCCAGCAGCCCCGACAGGGCGCATGGCTACACCTTC	CASSPDRAHGYTF
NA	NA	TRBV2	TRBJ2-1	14	TGTGCCGGGTCTTCCGGGACAATTTACAATGAGCAGTTCTTC	CAGSSGTIYNEQFF
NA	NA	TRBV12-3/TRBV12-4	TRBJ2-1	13	TGTGCCAGCAGTCGGTCTTCCCACAATGAGCAGTTCTTC	CASSRSSHNEQFF
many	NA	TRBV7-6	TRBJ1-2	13	TGTGCCAGCAGCTCACCAGGGTCTGAAGGCTACACCTTC	CASSSPGSEGYTF
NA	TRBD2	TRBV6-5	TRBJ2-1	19	TGTGCCAGCAGTTACTCGATCTTGCTAGCGGGGGGATCCTACAATGAGCAGTTCTTC	CASSYSILLAGGSYNEQFF
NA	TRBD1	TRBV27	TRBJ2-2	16	TGTGCCAGCATCCAGGGACAGGGGCCCAACACCGGGGAGCTGTTTTTT	CASIQGQGPNTGELFF
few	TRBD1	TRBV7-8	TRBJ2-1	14	TGTGCCAGCAGCCGGACCGGGACAGGGGCTGAGCAGTTCTTC	CASSRTGTGAEQFF
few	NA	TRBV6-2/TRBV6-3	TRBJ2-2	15	TGTGCCAGCAGTTACCCCGCGTCCCTTGCCGGGGAGCTGTTTTTT	CASSYPASLAGELFF
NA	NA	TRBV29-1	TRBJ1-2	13	TGCAGCGTTGTTGGGGGCAGCCACTATGGCTACACCTTC	CSVVGGSHYGYTF
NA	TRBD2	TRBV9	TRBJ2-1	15	TGTGCCAGCAGCGTAGGGGGACTAGTTCGAAATGAGCAGTTCTTC	CASSVGGLVRNEQFF
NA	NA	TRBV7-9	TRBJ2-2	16	TGTGCCAGCCCTTCGGACTCCTCAACCCACGCCGGGGAGCTGTTTTTT	CASPSDSSTHAGELFF
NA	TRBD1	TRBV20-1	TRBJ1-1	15	TGCAGTGCTAGAGATCCAGACAGGGGAGGGACTGAAGCTTTCTTT	CSARDPDRGGTEAFF
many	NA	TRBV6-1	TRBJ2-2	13	TGTGCCGTTCAACAGGGACCGGGCGGGGAGCTGTTTTTT	CAVQQGPGGELFF
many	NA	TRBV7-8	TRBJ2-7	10	TGTGCCAGCAGCAATTACGAGCAGTACTTC	CASSNYEQYF
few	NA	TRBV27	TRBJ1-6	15	TGTGCCAGCACCCCGCGGTACTCCTATAATTCACCCCTCCACTTT	CASTPRYSYNSPLHF
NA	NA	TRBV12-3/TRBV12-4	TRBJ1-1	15	TGTGCCAGCAGTTTAGGTCCAGACATGAACACTGAAGCTTTCTTT	CASSLGPDMNTEAFF
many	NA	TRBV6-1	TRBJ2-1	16	TGTGCCAGCAGTGAAAGCCTGCAGGTCAGAGCGAGAGAGCAGTTCTTC	CASSESLQVRAREQFF
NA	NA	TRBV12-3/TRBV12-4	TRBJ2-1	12	TGTGCCAGCACGTGGGGTCGGAATGAGCAGTTCTTC	CASTWGRNEQFF